These 30 T cell receptor beta chains originate from one sample sequenced in a study of blood T cell repertoires in COVID-19. TCRdb keeps only in-frame clones here, not all; method: immunoSEQ multiplex PCR. The top ten hold around 2% of the sample, which has about 320,000 clones, around 85% seen once. Sequencing was carried out using PBMCs or T cells enriched from blood (not recorded which). These receptors were taken from a woman between 25 and 40 years old who had been exposed to COVID-19.

The CDR3 DNA sequence: TGTGCCAGTCTCCAAGCGGGGGGGCACAATGAGCAGTTCTTC. This codes for CASLQAGGHNEQFF. The chain couples TRBV19 to TRBJ2-1, with 10 bases that match TRBD2. The CDR3 contains 14 residues. Looked up from germline, CDR1 is LNHDA and CDR2 is SQIVND (reference sequence). V trimming: 8 bases; J trimming: 5 bases; junction bases outside the gene matches: 6.

The chain combines TRBV3-1 (or the pseudogene TRBV3-2) with TRBJ1-2; D not resolved. The V end was cut by 4 bases, the J end by 1 base, with 7 bases between. This CDR3 comprises 13 residues. Germline assignment: CDR1 LGHDT and CDR2 YNNKEL (reference sequence). This chain's CDR3 is CASSPTDNYGYTF. The DNA for the CDR3 is TGTGCCAGCAGCCCGACTGATAACTATGGCTACACCTTC.

This chain connects TRBV5-1 to TRBJ2-2; TRBD1 is a possible D gene (6 bases). The CDR3 covers 15 residues. Germline CDR1 reads SGHRS; CDR2 reads YFSETQ. Trimming pared 1 base from V and 7 bases from J, leaving 14 bases between. The CDR3 loop reads CASSLSTGYNGELFF. Here the CDR3 DNA reads TGCGCCAGCAGCTTGAGTACAGGGTATAACGGGGAGCTGTTTTTT.

The CDR3: CASSLGRFSNYGYTF. CDR3 nucleotides: TGTGCCAGCAGCTTAGGGAGATTTTCTAACTATGGCTACACCTTC. The V call is TRBV7-8, the J call TRBJ1-2, with unresolved D. Germline-derived CDR1 and CDR2 are SGHVS and FQNEAQ. The ends were cut back, 1 base at V and 0 bases at J, with 9 bases in the middle. The CDR3 totals 15 residues.

The rearrangement links TRBV6-5 to TRBJ2-1; 7 bases fit TRBD1. The CDR3 is 13 amino acids. Trimming cost V 7 bases and J 7 bases; bases outside gene matches: 7. Germline assignment: CDR1 MNHEY and CDR2 SVGAGI. The CDR3 DNA reads as TGTGCCAGCAAATTCTTACAGGGGAATGAGCAGTTCTTC. This codes for CASKFLQGNEQFF.

This CDR3 reads CASSFAGGQNTQYF. The CDR3 DNA follows: TGTGCCAGCAGTTTCGCGGGCGGACAGAATACGCAGTATTTT. V usage is TRBV28 and J usage is TRBJ2-3, with D perhaps TRBD1 (6 bases). Per the germline V gene, CDR1 is MDHEN and CDR2 is SYDVKM. V lost 3 bases, J lost 7 bases, and 14 bases lay in between. This CDR3 comprises 14 residues.

This clone was observed a single time. This chain links TRBV29-1 with TRBJ1-2; 7 bases map to TRBD1. The CDR3 spans 12 residues. V shed 6 bases and J 0 bases; nucleotides not matched to a gene: 1. Germline V gives CDR1 SQVTM, CDR2 ANQGSEA. The CDR3 DNA follows: TGCAGCGTCGACAGGGCTAACTATGGCTACACCTTC. Translated: CSVDRANYGYTF.

This chain connects TRBV19 to TRBJ1-1; D unresolved. CDR3 length: 15 amino acids. Trimming took 5 bases from V and 2 from J, leaving 15 bases between them. The germline gives CDR1 LNHDA, CDR2 SQIVND (reference sequence). The CDR3 bases are TGTGCCAGTAGTCCCAATCGTGGGAGAAACACTGAAGCTTTCTTT. Protein product: CASSPNRGRNTEAFF.

The CDR3 loop is CASSLVYTGITDTQYF. The CDR3 DNA sequence: TGTGCCAGCAGCTTAGTATATACGGGAATCACAGATACGCAGTATTTT. The chain employs TRBV7-8 and TRBJ2-3; D may be TRBD2 (5 bases). From germline, CDR1 is SGHVS and CDR2 FQNEAQ. The CDR3 extends over 16 amino acids. V was clipped by 1 base and J by 2 bases, with 13 bases between them.

V and J are TRBV30 and TRBJ1-1; 8 nucleotides agree with TRBD1. From germline, CDR1 is GTSNPN and CDR2 SVGIG (reference sequence). This CDR3 comprises 13 residues. The ends lost 2 bases at V and 9 bases at J; junction bases unmatched: 8. The CDR3 region has the DNA TGTGCCTGGAGTCCAAGACAGGGGACCCAAGCTTTCTTT. It is translated as CAWSPRQGTQAFF.

The V gene is TRBV7-6, the J gene TRBJ2-3; weak D call: TRBD2 (7 bases). This CDR3 has 15 residues. The germline gives CDR1 SGHVS, CDR2 FNYEAQ. V lost 1 base and J lost 8, with 16 bases in between. The CDR3 DNA reads as TGTGCCAGCAGCTTAGAGGCACAGGGAGGGGGTACGCAGTATTTT. Encoded protein: CASSLEAQGGGTQYF. The full variable domain, its missing parts supplied by reference TRBV7-6 and TRBJ2-3, is GAGVSQSPRYKVTKRGQDVALRCDPISGHVSLYWYRQALGQGPEFLTYFNYEAQQDKSGLPNDRFSAERPEGSISTLTIQRTEQRDSAMYRCASSLEAQGGGTQYFGPGTRLTVL.

The V gene is TRBV18, the J gene TRBJ1-1, with D possibly being TRBD1 (6 bases). CDR1 and CDR2 from the germline V gene are KGHSH and LQKENI. V was clipped by 3 bases and J by 8 bases, with 16 bases between them. The CDR3 loop spans 14 amino acids. CDR3 protein: CASSPYSQGEEAFF. Written as DNA, the CDR3 is TGTGCCAGCTCACCTTACTCACAGGGAGAAGAAGCTTTCTTT.

The chain uses TRBV7-9 and TRBJ2-3; 9 bases are a match to TRBD2. V dropped 5 bases and J dropped 0; count of bases not matched to a gene: 6. The CDR3 has 16 amino acids. Germline V gives CDR1 SEHNR, CDR2 FQNEAQ (reference sequence). CDR3 DNA: TGTGCCAGCAGCCCGACTAGCGGAGGGAGCACAGATACGCAGTATTTT. It specifies CASSPTSGGSTDTQYF.

The rearrangement links TRBV7-8 to TRBJ1-5; 8 nucleotides line up with TRBD1. Looked up from germline, CDR1 is SGHVS and CDR2 is FQNEAQ. J lost 5 bases, V lost 8 bases, and 11 bases had no gene match. The CDR3 totals 15 residues. The chain's CDR3 is CASLDRTGFDQPQHF. CDR3 bases: TGTGCCAGCCTCGACCGGACAGGGTTTGATCAGCCCCAGCATTTT.

In the case of this clone: Within the sample, other DNA sequences also encode this same CDR3. V usage is TRBV5-1 and J usage is TRBJ2-7; the match to TRBD1 covers 8 bases. Per germline, CDR1 SGHRS and CDR2 YFSETQ. The CDR3 consists of 14 residues. V gave up 4 bases and J gave up 0 bases; unmatched junction bases: 3. CDR3 sequence: CASSLGQGSYEQYF. The DNA for the CDR3 is TGCGCCAGCAGCCTAGGACAGGGCTCCTACGAGCAGTACTTC. Complete variable domain (other parts from reference TRBV5-1 and TRBJ2-7): KAGVTQTPRYLIKTRGQQVTLSCSPISGHRSVSWYQQTPGQGLQFLFEYFSETQRNKGNFPGRFSGRQFSNSRSEMNVSTLELGDSALYLCASSLGQGSYEQYFGPGTRLTVT.

The rearrangement joins TRBV9 to TRBJ1-1, with D perhaps matching TRBD1 (5 bases). V shed 5 bases and J shed 1 base, with 12 bases lying between them. This CDR3 region has 14 residues. CDR1 and CDR2 from the germline V gene are SGDLS and YYNGEE. CDR3 nucleotide sequence: TGTGCCAGCAGACCGGGACTTAAGAACACTGAAGCTTTCTTT. Translation: CASRPGLKNTEAFF.

This clone was observed a few times. The rearrangement links TRBV4-3 to TRBJ2-3; D not resolved. Trimming left V 2 bases short and J 4 bases short, with 10 bases between. Germline CDR1 LGHNA, CDR2 YSLEER. The CDR3 length is 14 residues. CDR3 loop: CASSQQVPPDTQYF. In DNA form, the CDR3 reads TGCGCCAGCAGCCAACAGGTTCCCCCAGATACGCAGTATTTT.

This chain connects TRBV9 to TRBJ1-2, with 7 bases matching TRBD1. From germline, CDR1 is SGDLS and CDR2 YYNGEE. After removal of 0 bases from V and 7 bases from J, the junction contained 6 bases not matched to a gene. This CDR3 is built from 14 residues. CDR3 DNA sequence: TGTGCCAGCAGCGTAGGACAGGGAGGTTCTGGCTACACCTTC. Its translation: CASSVGQGGSGYTF.

This chain uses TRBV10-3 with TRBJ2-7; 11 positions agree with TRBD2. Germline CDR1 ENHRY, CDR2 SYGVKD. V was pared by 6 bases and J by 5 bases, with 6 bases of the junction left unmatched. CDR3 length equals 14 residues. The CDR3 loop is CAISILAGEDEQYF. The CDR3 DNA reads TGTGCCATCAGCATACTAGCGGGAGAAGACGAGCAGTACTTC.

Only a few counts were recorded for this clone. The chain joins TRBV11-2 to TRBJ1-4, with 9 bases that match TRBD1. CDR3 size: 15 residues. Germline loops: CDR1 SGHAT, CDR2 FQNNGV. Trimming at V came to 6 bases and at J to 8 bases, leaving 10 bases not matched to a gene. CDR3 nucleotides: TGTGCCAGCAGTCGAATGACAGGGGGTTGGGAAAAACTGTTTTTT. Translated, it gives CASSRMTGGWEKLFF.

The chain uses TRBV5-1 and TRBJ2-5, with a possible D match to TRBD1 (5 bases). Trimming removed 5 bases at V and 2 bases at J, with 19 bases between. The CDR3 loop spans 16 amino acids. Germline-derived CDR1 and CDR2 are SGHRS and YFSETQ. The CDR3 loop is CASRPDSLVAQETQYF. The CDR3 region has the DNA TGCGCCAGCAGACCTGACAGCCTGGTAGCTCAAGAGACCCAGTACTTC.

This clone was seen just once. The gene calls are TRBV5-1 and TRBJ2-5; D uncertain. This CDR3 comprises 16 residues. V lost 2 bases to trimming and J lost 2 bases, with 16 bases between them. Germline V gives CDR1 SGHRS, CDR2 YFSETQ. CDR3 region: CASSFRSPILQETQYF. The CDR3 nucleotides are TGCGCCAGCAGCTTTAGGAGTCCAATTTTACAAGAGACCCAGTACTTC.

The chain combines TRBV9 with TRBJ2-5, with D possibly being TRBD1 (6 bases). Germline V gene data show CDR1 as SGDLS and CDR2 as YYNGEE. The CDR3 contains 12 residues. Trimming stripped 5 bases from V and 4 bases from J, with 9 bases between. CDR3 sequence reads: CASSTGRETQYF. CDR3 DNA: TGTGCCAGCAGTACAGGGAGAGAGACCCAGTACTTC.

CDR3 DNA sequence: TGTGCCAGCAGCTCACAGGGGTCCAAAAACATTCAGTACTTC. This gives the protein CASSSQGSKNIQYF. This chain uses TRBV5-4 with TRBJ2-4; 7 bases line up with TRBD1. J was trimmed by 2 bases and V by 3 bases; bases with no gene match: 2. Germline lookup yields CDR1 SGHNT and CDR2 YYREEE (reference sequence). CDR3 length: 14 residues.

J is TRBJ1-2 and V is TRBV4-3; TRBD1 agrees at 9 bases. Germline V gene sequence: CDR1 LGHNA, CDR2 YSLEER. There are 16 residues in the CDR3. V lost 1 base, J lost 4 bases, and 7 bases stayed unmatched. This chain's CDR3 is CASSQALGDRAYGYTF. The CDR3 coding sequence is TGCGCCAGCAGCCAAGCCCTTGGGGACAGGGCCTATGGCTACACCTTC.

The rearrangement joins TRBV4-1 to TRBJ1-4; D possibly corresponds to TRBD1 (6 bases). CDR3 length equals 12 residues. In germline, CDR1 is MGHRA, CDR2 YSYEKL. With 7 bases removed from V and 8 bases from J, the gap between germline ends came to 11 bases. This chain's CDR3 is CASTNDREKLFF. CDR3 bases: TGCGCCAGCACAAATGACAGGGAAAAACTGTTTTTT.

In this sample, this clone turned up once. The V gene is TRBV6-5, the J gene TRBJ1-2; D is possibly TRBD1 (5 bases). Germline V gives CDR1 MNHEY, CDR2 SVGAGI. CDR3 length: 15 amino acids. Trimming took 0 bases from V and 2 from J, leaving 10 bases between them. This chain's CDR3 is CASSYSNRKNYGYTF. The CDR3 DNA sequence: TGTGCCAGCAGTTACTCAAACAGGAAGAACTATGGCTACACCTTC.

V usage is TRBV7-2 and J usage is TRBJ1-6; TRBD1 might be the D (5 bases). Trimming shortened V by 1 base and J by 8 bases, and 12 bases separated the two germline ends. Germline assignment: CDR1 SGHTA and CDR2 FQGNSA. The CDR3 runs to 15 residues. CDR3 in DNA: TGTGCCAGCAGCTTAGATCAGGGTACGGATTCACCCCTCCACTTT. This codes for CASSLDQGTDSPLHF.

The chain is built from TRBV7-2 and TRBJ2-1, with 14 nucleotides matching TRBD2. V shed 5 bases and J 9 bases; nucleotides not matched to a gene: 6. Germline CDR1 and CDR2: SGHTA and FQGNSA. This CDR3 region has 15 residues. CDR3 loop: CASSATSGRAFEQFF. For the CDR3, the DNA is TGTGCCAGCAGCGCGACTAGCGGGAGGGCCTTTGAGCAGTTCTTC.

J is TRBJ2-2 and V is TRBV3-1 (or the pseudogene TRBV3-2); D is perhaps TRBD1 (6 bases). The germline V gene has CDR1 LGHDT and CDR2 YNNKEL (reference sequence). The CDR3 spans 18 residues. The V and J ends lost 1 base and 1 base respectively, with 16 bases between them. The CDR3 loop is CASSQVEWGPRNTGELFF. CDR3 bases: TGTGCCAGCAGCCAAGTCGAATGGGGGCCGAGGAACACCGGGGAGCTGTTTTTT.